This T cell receptor beta chain was sequenced in a study of T cells in localized non-small cell lung cancer. Regarding the study as a whole: Adjacent lung was found to contain a median roughly 58 of the top 100 tumor clones. Without multi-region sequencing, intratumor heterogeneity could not be excluded. The greatest T cell clonality was found in uninvolved adjacent lung (higher than in tumor).

Germline V gene sequence: CDR1 MNHEY, CDR2 SMNVEV (reference sequence). Trimming pared 8 bases from V and 4 bases from J, leaving 14 bases between. CDR3 length: 13 amino acids. Sequencing used immunoSEQ multiplex PCR; TCRdb keeps in-frame clones, though not all of them. The table includes about 43,000 clones, 91% detected once. As regards this clone: Its specificity is not known.

The clonotype originates from a woman aged 35 to 75 with stage II lung adenocarcinoma. This rearrangement joins TRBV27 to TRBJ1-1; a possible D gene is TRBD1 (5 bases). Sample: PBMCs, taken before any cancer treatment. The CDR3 DNA follows: TGTGCCAGCGGAGCTCCCAGGGCCACTGAAGCTTTCTTT. Translation gives CASGAPRATEAFF.